This entry is about one T cell receptor (beta chain). CDR1 and CDR2 from the germline V gene are SGHRS and YFSETQ. Trimming took off 0 bases at V and 4 bases at J, with 10 bases between the two ends. The CDR3 is 15 amino acids. TCRdb's table, derived via immunoSEQ multiplex PCR, lists solely in-frame clones and lacks some. The data show 320,000 or so clones, roughly nine tenths seen once. The data derive from a study of blood T cell repertoires in COVID-19. The sequenced material came from PBMCs or T cells enriched from blood (not recorded which). The chain is built from TRBV5-1 and TRBJ2-2; D might be TRBD1 (6 bases). The source is a woman in her twenties or thirties who had recovered from COVID-19. In nucleotides, the CDR3 is TGCGCCAGCAGCTTGGGGACACAGGGCACCGGGGAGCTGTTTTTT. Encoded protein: CASSLGTQGTGELFF. The full variable domain, with the rest looked up from reference TRBV5-1 and TRBJ2-2, is KAGVTQTPRYLIKTRGQQVTLSCSPISGHRSVSWYQQTPGQGLQFLFEYFSETQRNKGNFPGRFSGRQFSNSRSEMNVSTLELGDSALYLCASSLGTQGTGELFFGEGSRLTVL.